The source of this T cell receptor (beta chain) is a study of control samples from healthy donors and cancer patients. Generated by immunoSEQ multiplex PCR, the TCRdb table keeps only in-frame clones and is missing some. The sample yields about 28,000 clones, around 91% seen once. Worth noting for this clone: One junction end does not reproduce the germline sequence, and a read error may be involved.

The CDR3 sequence is 14 residues long. The germline gives CDR1 MNHEY, CDR2 SMNVEV (reference sequence). The material sequenced was PBMCs. The chain uses TRBV27 and TRBJ2-3; the D gene is possibly TRBD2 (6 bases). The source is a man aged 50 or older with lung cancer. The CDR3: CASSRGSSIDTQYF. CDR3 DNA sequence: TGTGCCAGCAGTCGGGGGTCTAGCATAGATACGCAGTATTTT.